This entry concerns a single TCR beta chain. There are 15 residues in the CDR3. The V gene end was trimmed by 1 base and the J gene end by 4 bases; junction bases not matched to a gene: 4. The germline gives CDR1 LNHDA, CDR2 SQIVND (reference sequence). The source of the sample is a study of blood T cell repertoires in COVID-19. Original handling: Reference gene primers were amplified, and this amplification served to estimate nucleated cell counts. Profiled with immunoSEQ multiplex PCR; TCRdb holds only in-frame clones, not every one. For V, J and clone size, that table is used; D and trimming come from the DNA. The sample lists about 210,000 clones, 88% occurring once.

This chain joins TRBV19 and TRBJ1-2; 9 nucleotides agree with TRBD1. The sequenced material came from peripheral blood. This receptor was taken from a man aged 70-80 years with acute or convalescent COVID-19. CDR3 nucleotide sequence: TGTGCCAGTAGTATAGTCGGGACAGGGAGCTATGGCTACACCTTC. It codes for CASSIVGTGSYGYTF.